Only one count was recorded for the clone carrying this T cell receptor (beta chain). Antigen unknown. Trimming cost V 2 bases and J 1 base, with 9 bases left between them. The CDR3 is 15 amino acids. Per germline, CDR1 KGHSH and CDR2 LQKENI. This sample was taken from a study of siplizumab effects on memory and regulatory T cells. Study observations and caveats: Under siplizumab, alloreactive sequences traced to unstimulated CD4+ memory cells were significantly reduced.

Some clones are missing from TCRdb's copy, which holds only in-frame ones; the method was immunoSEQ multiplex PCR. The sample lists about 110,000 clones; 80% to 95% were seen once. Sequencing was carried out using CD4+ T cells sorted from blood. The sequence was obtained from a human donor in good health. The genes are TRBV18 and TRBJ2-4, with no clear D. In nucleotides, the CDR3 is TGTGCCAGCTCACCATCTTCGATGGCCAAAAACATTCAGTACTTC. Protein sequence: CASSPSSMAKNIQYF.